Listed here is a single T cell receptor beta chain. The table came from immunoSEQ multiplex PCR; TCRdb's copy has only in-frame clones and leaves some out. There are approximately 250,000 clones in the sample; around 90% occur only once, and 0.75% to 1% lies in the top ten. The data were obtained in a study of blood T cell repertoires in COVID-19. The CDR3 is made up of 14 amino acids. CDR1 and CDR2 from the germline V gene are SEHNR and FQNEAQ (reference sequence). J gave up 7 bases and V 2 bases, and 3 bases lay outside the gene matches. Study members were between 18 and 89 years old and lived in over 20 US regions.

This chain uses TRBV7-9 with TRBJ1-4; 8 bases align to TRBD1. The TCR originated in a woman aged 25 to 39 who had recovered from COVID-19. Sequencing input: PBMCs or T cells enriched from blood (not recorded which). The CDR3 DNA is TGTGCCAGCAGCTTATTTGACAGGGGTGAAAAACTGTTTTTT. Amino acids: CASSLFDRGEKLFF.